The entry below gives a single TCR beta chain sequence along with its context. The CDR3 is 19 residues long. The germline V gene has CDR1 SGHRS and CDR2 YFSETQ. V lost 4 bases and J lost 5, with 29 bases in between. Under the authors' procedure: Nucleated cell counts were estimated from reference gene primer amplification. Generated by immunoSEQ multiplex PCR, the TCRdb table keeps only in-frame clones and is missing some. That table is the source of V, J and clone size, and D and trimming were worked out from the DNA. Of about 130,000 clones detected, around nine tenths appear once; the ten largest clones hold roughly 1.2%. The sample belongs to a study of blood T cell repertoires in COVID-19. Study in general: Donors in the United States, Italy and Spain gave samples during acute or convalescent COVID-19. Sample material is recorded as cDNA or gDNA derived from T cells, B-cell-depleted T cells, or PBMCs.

The chain links TRBV5-1 to TRBJ2-3, with D possibly being TRBD2 (6 bases). The sample consisted of peripheral blood. The TCR sequence derives from a woman older than 75 with acute or convalescent COVID-19. CDR3 loop: CASSARPTQGGVAGDTQYF. CDR3 sequence (DNA): TGCGCCAGCAGCGCCCGCCCGACCCAAGGAGGGGTTGCGGGAGATACGCAGTATTTT.